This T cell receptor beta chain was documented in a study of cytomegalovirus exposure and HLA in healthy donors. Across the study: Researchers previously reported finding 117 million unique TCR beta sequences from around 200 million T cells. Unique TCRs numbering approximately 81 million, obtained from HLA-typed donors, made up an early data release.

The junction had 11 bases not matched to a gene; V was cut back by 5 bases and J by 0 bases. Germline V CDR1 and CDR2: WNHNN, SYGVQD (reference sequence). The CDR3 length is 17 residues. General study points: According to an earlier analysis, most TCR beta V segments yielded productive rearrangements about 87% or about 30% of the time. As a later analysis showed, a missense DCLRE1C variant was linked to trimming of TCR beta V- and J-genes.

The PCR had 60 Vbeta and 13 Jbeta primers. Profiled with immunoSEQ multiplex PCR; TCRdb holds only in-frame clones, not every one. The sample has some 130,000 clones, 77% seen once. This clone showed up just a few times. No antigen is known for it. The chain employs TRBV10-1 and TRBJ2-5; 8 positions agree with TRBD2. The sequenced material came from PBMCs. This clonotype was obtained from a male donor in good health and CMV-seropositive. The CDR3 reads CASSRGREDSYQETQYF. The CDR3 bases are TGCGCCAGCAGTAGAGGGCGGGAGGACTCCTACCAAGAGACCCAGTACTTC.